Each of the 23 T cell receptor beta chains below was sequenced from the same sample in a study of cytomegalovirus exposure and HLA in healthy donors. 60 Vbeta and 13 Jbeta primers were used in PCR. Sequencing used immunoSEQ multiplex PCR; TCRdb keeps in-frame clones, though not all of them. The sample lists around 64,000 clones, 70% to 90% occurring once. Sequenced: PBMCs. The receptors here all came from a young woman in good health and CMV-seronegative.

The chain has TRBV29-1 and TRBJ2-7; TRBD1 matches 8 bases. The CDR3 consists of 15 residues. With V trimmed by 7 bases and J by 3 bases, 14 bases remained unmatched. Germline lookup yields CDR1 SQVTM and CDR2 ANQGSEA. CDR3 sequence: CSGARRGPYGYEQYF. Written as DNA, the CDR3 is TGCAGCGGTGCCCGCAGGGGGCCCTATGGCTACGAGCAGTACTTC.

The rearrangement joins TRBV7-9 to TRBJ2-7, with TRBD2 as a possible D gene (8 bases). CDR1 is SEHNR and CDR2 is FQNEAQ in the germline V gene (reference sequence). This CDR3 has 15 residues. V shed 9 bases and J shed 2 bases, with 20 bases lying between them. CDR3 bases: TGTGCCAGTATAAAGGGGGCGGGAGGTGCCTACGAGCAGTACTTC. Protein sequence: CASIKGAGGAYEQYF.

The chain links TRBV28 to TRBJ2-7, with TRBD2 matching 10 bases. Germline-derived CDR1 and CDR2 are MDHEN and SYDVKM. The CDR3 length is 16 residues. After removal of 6 bases from V and 1 base from J, the junction contained 9 bases not matched to a gene. The CDR3 coding sequence is TGTGCCAGCAGAGGAGCTAGCGGGAGTAGATCCTACGAGCAGTACTTC. Translated: CASRGASGSRSYEQYF.

The rearrangement joins TRBV30 to TRBJ1-4, with D perhaps TRBD1 (6 bases). The V gene's germline CDR1 is GTSNPN and CDR2 SVGIG (reference sequence). V lost 1 base and J lost 8, with 14 bases in between. The CDR3 has 14 amino acids. The DNA of the CDR3 is TGTGCCTGGAGTGCGCGGGGGGCGGAAGAAAAACTGTTTTTT. It is translated as CAWSARGAEEKLFF.

The chain has TRBV19 and TRBJ2-7, with 9 nucleotides matching TRBD2. The CDR3 covers 14 residues. CDR1 and CDR2 (germline): LNHDA, SQIVND (reference sequence). V dropped 3 bases and J dropped 1; count of bases not matched to a gene: 1. The CDR3 DNA follows: TGTGCCAGTAGTATTGCGGGGGGGTCCTACGAGCAGTACTTC. As protein: CASSIAGGSYEQYF. Together with reference TRBV19 and TRBJ2-7, the CDR3 gives the full variable domain: DGGITQSPKYLFRKEGQNVTLSCEQNLNHDAMYWYRQDPGQGLRLIYYSQIVNDFQKGDIAEGYSVSREKKESFPLTVTSAQKNPTAFYLCASSIAGGSYEQYFGPGTRLTVT.

The V gene is TRBV5-3, the J gene TRBJ1-5; D gene ambiguous. TRBV5-3 is given ORF status, its function remaining uncertain. The CDR3 totals 15 residues. Between the trimmed V and J ends, which lost 9 bases and 0 bases, there was a span of 16 bases. The CDR3 protein is CAITLGVNSNQPQHF. DNA of the CDR3: TGTGCCATCACCCTCGGGGTGAATAGCAATCAGCCCCAGCATTTT.

This clone was picked up one time. This chain uses TRBV7-3 with TRBJ2-3; 9 nucleotides align to TRBD1. This CDR3 is 15 amino acids long. V trimming: 4 bases; J trimming: 5 bases; junction bases outside the gene matches: 7. Germline lookup yields CDR1 SGHTA and CDR2 FQGTGA. This chain's CDR3 is CASSSGTGQKDTQYF. The CDR3 DNA sequence: TGTGCCAGCAGCTCCGGGACAGGGCAAAAAGATACGCAGTATTTT.

The chain carries TRBV7-2 and TRBJ1-1; tentative D call: TRBD1 (5 bases). V was trimmed by 6 bases and J by 0 bases, leaving 11 bases between them. CDR3 length equals 14 residues. Per the germline V gene, CDR1 is SGHTA and CDR2 is FQGNSA. The CDR3 is CASSYRRMNTEAFF. The CDR3 DNA sequence: TGTGCCAGCAGTTACAGGAGAATGAACACTGAAGCTTTCTTT.

V usage is TRBV5-1 and J usage is TRBJ2-4; TRBD2 aligns across 7 bases. Germline V gene lookup returns CDR1 SGHRS and CDR2 YFSETQ. The CDR3 has 15 residues. The V gene end was trimmed by 0 bases and the J gene end by 1 base; junction bases not matched to a gene: 1. The CDR3 spells CASSLVRGAKNIQYF. The CDR3, as DNA: TGCGCCAGCAGCTTGGTGCGGGGGGCCAAAAACATTCAGTACTTC.

The chain carries TRBV9 and TRBJ2-1; D remains unclear. Germline V gene lookup returns CDR1 SGDLS and CDR2 YYNGEE. CDR3 length: 18 amino acids. V was shortened by 4 bases and J by 0 bases, with 20 bases between the two germline ends. The CDR3 DNA follows: TGTGCCAGCAGCACCCATATTGGCGGCCCGAGCTCCTACAATGAGCAGTTCTTC. This codes for CASSTHIGGPSSYNEQFF.

This chain connects TRBV7-8 to TRBJ2-6, with D unresolved. The CDR3 loop spans 16 amino acids. CDR1 is SGHVS and CDR2 is FQNEAQ in the germline V gene. The ends were cut back, 3 bases at V and 0 bases at J, with 9 bases in the middle. The CDR3 region has the DNA TGTGCCAGCAGCTTTGGTCGGGTCTCTGGGGCCAACGTCCTGACTTTC. Its translation is CASSFGRVSGANVLTF.

The V gene is TRBV4-1, the J gene TRBJ2-5, with 8 bases aligning to TRBD2. The CDR3 has 16 residues. V shed 4 bases, J shed 1 base, and the junction held 8 bases outside the gene matches. The germline V gene encodes CDR1 MGHRA and CDR2 YSYEKL. In nucleotides, the CDR3 is TGCGCCAGCAGCCCGCTCCTTACTAGCGGCCAAGAGACCCAGTACTTC. Its protein product is CASSPLLTSGQETQYF.

This chain joins TRBV20-1 and TRBJ1-2, with D uncertain. The length of the CDR3 is 11 residues. CDR1 and CDR2 from the germline V gene are DFQATT and SNEGSKA (reference sequence). The CDR3 here is CSVEANYGYTF. The DNA of the CDR3 is TGCAGCGTTGAGGCTAACTATGGCTACACCTTC.

The CDR3 DNA reads as TGTGCCAGCACCCGAAATCCGGGATCCTACAATGAGCAGTTCTTC. Encoded protein: CASTRNPGSYNEQFF. The rearrangement uses TRBV9 and TRBJ2-1; TRBD2 is a possible D gene (5 bases). The germline gives CDR1 SGDLS, CDR2 YYNGEE. Trimming pared 6 bases from V and 1 base from J, leaving 14 bases between. CDR3 size: 15 residues.

This clone turned up a few times. This chain connects TRBV28 to TRBJ2-7, with D perhaps TRBD1 (6 bases). The CDR3 contains 14 residues. With 6 bases removed from V and 3 bases from J, the gap between germline ends came to 15 bases. The V gene's germline CDR1 is MDHEN and CDR2 SYDVKM. The CDR3 region is CASRLISGVYEQYF. CDR3 bases: TGTGCCAGCAGACTGATTTCAGGGGTCTACGAGCAGTACTTC.

The chain has TRBV6-5 and TRBJ1-2; 8 bases align to TRBD1. This CDR3 comprises 14 residues. The J segment lost 9 bases and the V segment lost 6 bases, leaving 12 bases of the junction unmatched. Germline CDR1 is MNHEY and CDR2 is SVGAGI. This CDR3 is CASSLGQGAGSYTF. The CDR3 DNA is TGTGCCAGCAGCCTCGGACAGGGCGCGGGGAGCTACACCTTC.

The chain carries TRBV28 and TRBJ2-5; 12 bases fit TRBD2. The tail of the sequence fits TRBJ2-7 better, so the J call may be wrong. CDR1 is MDHEN, CDR2 SYDVKM, per germline. This CDR3 is built from 15 residues. CDR3 sequence (DNA): TGTGCCAGCAGTTTAGGCCTAGCGGGAGGGGGCGAGCAGTACTTC. Its protein is CASSLGLAGGGEQYF.

This chain connects TRBV19 to TRBJ2-1, with 9 bases matching TRBD2. Germline CDR1 reads LNHDA; CDR2 reads SQIVND (reference sequence). The CDR3 contains 15 residues. V trimming: 6 bases; J trimming: 4 bases; junction bases outside the gene matches: 7. As DNA, the CDR3 is TGTGCCAGTAGCCTACTAGCGGGTGAATACAATGAGCAGTTCTTC. Residues: CASSLLAGEYNEQFF.

This clone occurred a few times. This chain connects TRBV7-3 to TRBJ2-1; the match to TRBD2 covers 7 bases. The germline gives CDR1 SGHTA, CDR2 FQGTGA. The length of the CDR3 is 16 residues. V was clipped by 2 bases and J by 4 bases; unmatched bases: 8. CDR3 sequence: CASSLFPSGLYNEQFF. Here the CDR3 DNA reads TGTGCCAGCAGCTTATTTCCTAGCGGATTATACAATGAGCAGTTCTTC.

This clone was found a few times. The chain employs TRBV4-2 and TRBJ1-4; TRBD1 matches 7 bases. The CDR3 extends over 16 amino acids. Germline V gene sequence: CDR1 LGHNA, CDR2 YNFKEQ. Trimming at V came to 4 bases and at J to 8 bases, leaving 13 bases not matched to a gene. CDR3 nucleotide sequence: TGTGCCAGCAGCCCAGGGGCGACAGGGAGGCAAGAAAAACTGTTTTTT. Its protein is CASSPGATGRQEKLFF.

V is TRBV5-4 and J is TRBJ2-5; weak D call: TRBD2 (6 bases). The end of the DNA fits TRBJ2-7 better, so the J call may be wrong. The germline CDR1 and CDR2 sequences are SGHNT and YYREEE (reference sequence). The CDR3 is made up of 14 amino acids. CDR3 region: CASSSPTSSYEQYF. CDR3 sequence (DNA): TGTGCCAGCAGCTCCCCGACTAGCTCCTACGAGCAGTACTTC.

In DNA, the CDR3 is TGCAGCGCCGGGACTAGCAGCTTCTACGAGCAGTACTTC. It is translated as CSAGTSSFYEQYF. The rearrangement uses TRBV29-1 and TRBJ2-5, with 9 bases aligning to TRBD2. With the DNA end fitting TRBJ2-7 better, the J assignment may be wrong. Looked up from germline, CDR1 is SQVTM and CDR2 is ANQGSEA. The CDR3 loop spans 13 amino acids.

V is TRBV25-1 and J is TRBJ2-1; D is unclear. V lost 3 bases and J lost 6, with 15 bases in between. The CDR3 loop spans 15 amino acids. Germline CDR1 MGHDK, CDR2 SYGVNS. The CDR3 DNA sequence: TGTGCCAGCAGTGATCCCGGCTGGAGTACCAATGAGCAGTTCTTC. The encoded protein is CASSDPGWSTNEQFF.